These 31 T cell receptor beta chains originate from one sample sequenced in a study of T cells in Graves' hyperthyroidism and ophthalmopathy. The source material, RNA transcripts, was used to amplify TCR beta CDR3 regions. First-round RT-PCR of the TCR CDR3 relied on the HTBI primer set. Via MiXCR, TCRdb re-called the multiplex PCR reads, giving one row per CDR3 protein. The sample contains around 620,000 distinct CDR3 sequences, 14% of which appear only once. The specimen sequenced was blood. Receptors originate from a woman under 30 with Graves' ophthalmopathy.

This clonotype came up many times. The CDR3 region is CAISVNGNTEAFF. The DNA of the CDR3 is TGTGCCATCAGTGTTAATGGGAACACTGAAGCTTTCTTT. The gene calls are TRBV10-3 and TRBJ1-1; no clear D. V gave up 4 bases and J gave up 1 base, with 7 bases separating them. This CDR3 has 13 amino acids. Germline V CDR1 and CDR2: ENHRY, SYGVKD.

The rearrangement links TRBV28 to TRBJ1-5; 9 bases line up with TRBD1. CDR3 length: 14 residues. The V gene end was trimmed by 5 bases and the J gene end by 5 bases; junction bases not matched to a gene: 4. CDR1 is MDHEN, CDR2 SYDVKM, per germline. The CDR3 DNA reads TGTGCCAGCAGTGGGGACAGGGCCTATCAGCCCCAGCATTTT. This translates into CASSGDRAYQPQHF.

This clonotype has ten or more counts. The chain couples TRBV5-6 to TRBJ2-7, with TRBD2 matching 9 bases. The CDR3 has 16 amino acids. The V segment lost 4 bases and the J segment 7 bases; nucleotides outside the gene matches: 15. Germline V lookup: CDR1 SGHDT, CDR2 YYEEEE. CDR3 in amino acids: CASSPLRREGLGEQYF. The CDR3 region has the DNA TGTGCCAGCAGCCCCCTGAGGCGGGAGGGCCTTGGTGAGCAGTACTTC.

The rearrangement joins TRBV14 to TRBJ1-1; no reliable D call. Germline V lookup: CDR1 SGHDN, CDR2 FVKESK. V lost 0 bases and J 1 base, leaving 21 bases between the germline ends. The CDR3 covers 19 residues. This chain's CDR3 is CASSQEGILSGFTNTEAFF. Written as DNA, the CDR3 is TGTGCCAGCAGCCAAGAGGGGATTTTATCTGGGTTCACGAACACTGAAGCTTTCTTT.

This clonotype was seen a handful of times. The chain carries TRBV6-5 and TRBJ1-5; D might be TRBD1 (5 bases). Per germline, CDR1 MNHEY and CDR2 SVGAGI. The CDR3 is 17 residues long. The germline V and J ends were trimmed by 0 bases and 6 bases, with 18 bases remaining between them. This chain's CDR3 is CASSYSKWGRQIQPQHF. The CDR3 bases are TGTGCCAGCAGTTACTCGAAATGGGGACGTCAAATTCAGCCCCAGCATTTT.

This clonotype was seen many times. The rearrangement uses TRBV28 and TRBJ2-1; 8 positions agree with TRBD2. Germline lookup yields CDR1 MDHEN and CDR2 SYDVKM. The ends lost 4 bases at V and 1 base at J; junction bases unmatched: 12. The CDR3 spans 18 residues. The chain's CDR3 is CASSSLRERGRSYNEQFF. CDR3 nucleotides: TGTGCCAGCAGTTCCCTCAGGGAGCGGGGGAGGTCCTACAATGAGCAGTTCTTC.

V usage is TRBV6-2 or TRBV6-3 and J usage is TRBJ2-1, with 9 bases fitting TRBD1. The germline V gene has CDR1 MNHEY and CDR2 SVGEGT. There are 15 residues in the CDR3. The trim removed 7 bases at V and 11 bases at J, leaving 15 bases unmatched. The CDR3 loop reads CASISLRTGANKQFF. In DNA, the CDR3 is TGTGCCAGCATCTCGCTCAGGACAGGGGCTAATAAGCAGTTCTTC.

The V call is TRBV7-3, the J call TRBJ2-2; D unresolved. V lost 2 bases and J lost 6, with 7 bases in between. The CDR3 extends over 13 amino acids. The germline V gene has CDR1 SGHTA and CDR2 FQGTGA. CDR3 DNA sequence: TGTGCCAGCAGCTTATTATCTCCCGGGGAGCTGTTTTTT. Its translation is CASSLLSPGELFF.

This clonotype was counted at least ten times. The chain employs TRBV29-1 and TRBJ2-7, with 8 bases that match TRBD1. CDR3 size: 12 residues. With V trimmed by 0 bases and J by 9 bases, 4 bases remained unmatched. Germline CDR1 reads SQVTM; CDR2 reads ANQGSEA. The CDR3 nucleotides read TGCAGCGTTGAAGAACAGGGGGTCGGGCAGTACTTC. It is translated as CSVEEQGVGQYF.

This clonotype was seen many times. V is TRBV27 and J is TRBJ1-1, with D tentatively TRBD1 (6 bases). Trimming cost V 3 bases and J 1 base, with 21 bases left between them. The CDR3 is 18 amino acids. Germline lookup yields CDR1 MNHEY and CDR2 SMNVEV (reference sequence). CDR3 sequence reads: CASSFKGNRVGSNTEAFF. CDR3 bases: TGTGCCAGCAGTTTTAAGGGAAACAGGGTAGGATCGAACACTGAAGCTTTCTTT.

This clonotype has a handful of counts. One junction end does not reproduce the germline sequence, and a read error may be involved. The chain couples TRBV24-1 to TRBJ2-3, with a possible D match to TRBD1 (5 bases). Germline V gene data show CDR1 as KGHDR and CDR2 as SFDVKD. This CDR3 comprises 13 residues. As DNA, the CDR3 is TGTGCCGCCAGTGACCCGAACAGGGATACGCAGTATTTT. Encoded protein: CAASDPNRDTQYF.

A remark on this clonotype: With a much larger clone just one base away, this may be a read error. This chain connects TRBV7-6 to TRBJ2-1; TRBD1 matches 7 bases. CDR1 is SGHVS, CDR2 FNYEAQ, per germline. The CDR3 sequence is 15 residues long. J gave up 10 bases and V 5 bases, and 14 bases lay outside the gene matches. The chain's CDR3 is CASSPSGQLAGEQFF. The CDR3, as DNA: TGTGCCAGCAGCCCGTCGGGACAGCTGGCAGGGGAGCAGTTCTTC.

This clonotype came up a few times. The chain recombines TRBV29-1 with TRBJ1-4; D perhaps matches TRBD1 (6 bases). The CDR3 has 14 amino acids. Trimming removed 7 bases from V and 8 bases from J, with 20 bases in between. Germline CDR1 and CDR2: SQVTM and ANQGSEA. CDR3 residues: CSATKGQRLEKLFF. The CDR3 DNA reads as TGCAGCGCAACCAAGGGACAACGTTTAGAAAAACTGTTTTTT. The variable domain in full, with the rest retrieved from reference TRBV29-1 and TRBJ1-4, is SAVISQKPSRDICQRGTSLTIQCQVDSQVTMMFWYRQQPGQSLTLIATANQGSEATYESGFVIDKFPISRPNLTFSTLTVSNMSPEDSSIYLCSATKGQRLEKLFFGSGTQLSVL.

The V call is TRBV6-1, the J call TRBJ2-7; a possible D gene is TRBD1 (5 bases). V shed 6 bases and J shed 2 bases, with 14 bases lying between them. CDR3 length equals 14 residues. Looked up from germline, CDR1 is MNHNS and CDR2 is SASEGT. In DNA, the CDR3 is TGTGCCAGCAGGCCACGGACACTTACCTACGAGCAGTACTTC. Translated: CASRPRTLTYEQYF.

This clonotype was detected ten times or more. CDR3 in DNA: TGTGCCAGCACCAATACGGACAGGGGGCTCCAAGAGACCCAGTACTTC. Translated: CASTNTDRGLQETQYF. The chain is built from TRBV6-1 and TRBJ2-5; TRBD1 aligns across 11 bases. The CDR3 covers 16 residues. Trimming took 7 bases from V and 1 from J; bases not matched to a gene: 8. CDR1 and CDR2 from the germline V gene are MNHNS and SASEGT.

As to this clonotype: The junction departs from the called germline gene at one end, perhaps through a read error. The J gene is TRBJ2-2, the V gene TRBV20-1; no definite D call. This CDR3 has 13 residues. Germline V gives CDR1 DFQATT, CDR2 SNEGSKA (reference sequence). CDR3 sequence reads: CSVRWENTGELFF. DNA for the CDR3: TGCAGTGTTAGATGGGAGAACACCGGGGAGCTGTTTTTT.

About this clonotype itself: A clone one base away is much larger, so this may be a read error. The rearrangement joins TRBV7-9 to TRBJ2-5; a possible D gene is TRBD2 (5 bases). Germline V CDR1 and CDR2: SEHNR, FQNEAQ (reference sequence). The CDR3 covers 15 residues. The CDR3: CVSTETNVGWETQYF. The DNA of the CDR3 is TGTGTCAGCACCGAGACTAACGTAGGTTGGGAGACCCAGTACTTC.

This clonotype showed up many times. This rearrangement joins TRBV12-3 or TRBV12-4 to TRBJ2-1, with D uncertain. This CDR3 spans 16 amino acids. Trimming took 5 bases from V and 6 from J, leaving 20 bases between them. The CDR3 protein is CASSLVQVRSINEQFF. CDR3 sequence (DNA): TGTGCCAGCAGTCTGGTGCAGGTGAGAAGCATCAATGAGCAGTTCTTC.

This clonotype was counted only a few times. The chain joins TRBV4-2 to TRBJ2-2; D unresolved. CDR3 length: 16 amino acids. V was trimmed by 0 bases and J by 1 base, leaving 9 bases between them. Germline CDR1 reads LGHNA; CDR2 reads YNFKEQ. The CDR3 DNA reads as TGTGCCAGCAGCCAAGAGCAACGGATGAACACCGGGGAGCTGTTTTTT. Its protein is CASSQEQRMNTGELFF.

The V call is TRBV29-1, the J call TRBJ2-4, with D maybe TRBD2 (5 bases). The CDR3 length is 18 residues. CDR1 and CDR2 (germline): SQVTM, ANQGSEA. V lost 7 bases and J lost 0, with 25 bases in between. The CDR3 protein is CSAIADTGEPLAKNIQYF. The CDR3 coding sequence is TGCAGCGCTATTGCTGACACCGGGGAACCTCTAGCCAAAAACATTCAGTACTTC.

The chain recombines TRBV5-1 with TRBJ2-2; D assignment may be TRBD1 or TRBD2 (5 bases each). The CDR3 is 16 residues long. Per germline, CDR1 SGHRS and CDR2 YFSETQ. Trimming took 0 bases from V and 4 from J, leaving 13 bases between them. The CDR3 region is CASSLAGTERTGELFF. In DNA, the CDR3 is TGCGCCAGCAGCTTGGCCGGGACCGAACGCACCGGGGAGCTGTTTTTT.

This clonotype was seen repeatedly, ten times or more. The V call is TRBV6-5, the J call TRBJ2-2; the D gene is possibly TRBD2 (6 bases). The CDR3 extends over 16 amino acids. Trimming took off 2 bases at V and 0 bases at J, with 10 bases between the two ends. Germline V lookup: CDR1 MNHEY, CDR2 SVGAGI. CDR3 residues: CASSYAGGTNTGELFF. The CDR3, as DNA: TGTGCCAGCAGTTACGCCGGGGGAACGAACACCGGGGAGCTGTTTTTT.

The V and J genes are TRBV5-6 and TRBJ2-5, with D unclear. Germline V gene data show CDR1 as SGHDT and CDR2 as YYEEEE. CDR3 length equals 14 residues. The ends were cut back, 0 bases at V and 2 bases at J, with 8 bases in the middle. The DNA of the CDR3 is TGTGCCAGCAGCTTGGAGCTTAATCAAGAGACCCAGTACTTC. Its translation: CASSLELNQETQYF. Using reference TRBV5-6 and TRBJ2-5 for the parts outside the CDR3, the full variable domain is DAGVTQSPTHLIKTRGQQVTLRCSPKSGHDTVSWYQQALGQGPQFIFQYYEEEERQRGNFPDRFSGHQFPNYSSELNVNALLLGDSALYLCASSLELNQETQYFGPGTRLLVL.

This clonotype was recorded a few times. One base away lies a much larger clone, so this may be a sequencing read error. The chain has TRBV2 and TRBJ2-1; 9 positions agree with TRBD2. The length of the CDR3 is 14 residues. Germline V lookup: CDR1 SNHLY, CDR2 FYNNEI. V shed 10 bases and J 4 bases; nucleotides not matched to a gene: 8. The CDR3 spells CANRPLAGYNEQFF. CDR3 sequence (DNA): TGTGCCAACAGGCCGCTAGCGGGGTACAATGAGCAGTTCTTC.

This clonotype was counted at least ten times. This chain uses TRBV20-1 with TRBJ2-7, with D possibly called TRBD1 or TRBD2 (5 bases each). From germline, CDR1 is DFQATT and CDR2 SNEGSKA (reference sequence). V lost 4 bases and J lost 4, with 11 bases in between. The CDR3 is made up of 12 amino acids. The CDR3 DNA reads TGCAGTGCTACCGGAGAGGGGTACGAGCAGTACTTC. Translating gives CSATGEGYEQYF.

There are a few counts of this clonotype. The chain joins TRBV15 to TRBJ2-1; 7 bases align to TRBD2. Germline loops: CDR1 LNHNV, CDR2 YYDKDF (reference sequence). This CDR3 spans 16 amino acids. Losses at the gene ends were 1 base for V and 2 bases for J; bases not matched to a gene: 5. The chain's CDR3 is CATSRGPGGTYNEQFF. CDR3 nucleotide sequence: TGTGCCACCAGCAGAGGCCCGGGGGGAACCTACAATGAGCAGTTCTTC. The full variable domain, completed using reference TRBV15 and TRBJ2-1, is DAMVIQNPRYQVTQFGKPVTLSCSQTLNHNVMYWYQQKSSQAPKLLFHYYDKDFNNEADTPDNFQSRRPNTSFCFLDIRSPGLGDTAMYLCATSRGPGGTYNEQFFGPGTRLTVL.

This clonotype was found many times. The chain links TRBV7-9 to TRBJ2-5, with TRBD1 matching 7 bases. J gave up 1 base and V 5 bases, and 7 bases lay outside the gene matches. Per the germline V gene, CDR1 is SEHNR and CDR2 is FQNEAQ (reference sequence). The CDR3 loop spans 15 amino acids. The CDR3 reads CASSGAKGAQETQYF. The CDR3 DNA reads TGTGCCAGCAGCGGCGCGAAGGGGGCCCAAGAGACCCAGTACTTC.

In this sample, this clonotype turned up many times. The CDR3 spells CASSETYLSTDTQYF. In nucleotides, the CDR3 is TGTGCCAGCAGCGAGACCTACCTGAGCACAGATACGCAGTATTTT. V gene TRBV7-2 combines with J gene TRBJ2-3, with unresolved D. This CDR3 has 15 residues. V was clipped by 5 bases and J by 0 bases, with 12 bases between them. Germline V gene sequence: CDR1 SGHTA, CDR2 FQGNSA.

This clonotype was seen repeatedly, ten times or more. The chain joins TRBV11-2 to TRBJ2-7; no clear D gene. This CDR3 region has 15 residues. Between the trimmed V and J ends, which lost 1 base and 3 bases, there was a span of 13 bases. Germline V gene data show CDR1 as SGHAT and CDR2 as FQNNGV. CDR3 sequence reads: CASSLVWAGNYEQYF. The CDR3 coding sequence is TGTGCCAGCAGCTTAGTTTGGGCAGGAAACTACGAGCAGTACTTC.

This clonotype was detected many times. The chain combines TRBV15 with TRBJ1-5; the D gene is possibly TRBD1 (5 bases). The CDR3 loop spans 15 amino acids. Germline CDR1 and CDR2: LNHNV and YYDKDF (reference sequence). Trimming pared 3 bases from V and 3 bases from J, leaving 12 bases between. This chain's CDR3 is CATSRGDGLNQPQHF. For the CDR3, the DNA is TGTGCCACCAGCAGGGGGGACGGCCTCAATCAGCCCCAGCATTTT.

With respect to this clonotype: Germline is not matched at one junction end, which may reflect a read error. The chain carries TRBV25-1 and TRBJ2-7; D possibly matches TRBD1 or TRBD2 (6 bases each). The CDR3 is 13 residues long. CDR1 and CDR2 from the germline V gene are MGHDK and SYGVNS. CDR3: CASTGALSYEQYF. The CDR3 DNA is TGTGCGAGCACGGGGGCCCTCTCCTACGAGCAGTACTTC.